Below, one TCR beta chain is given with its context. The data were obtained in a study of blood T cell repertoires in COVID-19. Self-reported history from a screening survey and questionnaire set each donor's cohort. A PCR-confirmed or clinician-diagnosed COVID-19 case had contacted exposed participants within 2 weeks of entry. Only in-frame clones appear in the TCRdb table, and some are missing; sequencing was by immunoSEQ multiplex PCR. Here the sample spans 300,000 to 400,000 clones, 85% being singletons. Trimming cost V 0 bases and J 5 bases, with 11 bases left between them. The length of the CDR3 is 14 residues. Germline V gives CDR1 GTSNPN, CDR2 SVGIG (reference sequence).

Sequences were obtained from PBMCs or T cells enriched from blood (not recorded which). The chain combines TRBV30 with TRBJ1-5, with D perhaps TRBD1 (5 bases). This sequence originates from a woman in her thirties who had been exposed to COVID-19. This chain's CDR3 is CAWSVSGRDQPQHF. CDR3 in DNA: TGTGCCTGGAGTGTGTCCGGCAGGGATCAGCCCCAGCATTTT.